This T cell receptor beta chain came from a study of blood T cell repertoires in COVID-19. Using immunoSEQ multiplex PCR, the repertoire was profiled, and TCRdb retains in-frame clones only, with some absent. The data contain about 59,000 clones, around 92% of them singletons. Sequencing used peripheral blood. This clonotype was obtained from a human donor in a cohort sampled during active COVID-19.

CDR3 sequence (DNA): TGTGCCAGCAGCTACTACCGAGGGACACCGAACCAAGAGACCCAGTACTTC. Translation gives CASSYYRGTPNQETQYF. This chain joins TRBV5-8 and TRBJ2-5; a possible D gene is TRBD1 (6 bases). Trimming removed 3 bases from V and 0 bases from J, with 18 bases in between. This CDR3 region has 17 residues. Looked up from germline, CDR1 is SGHTS and CDR2 is YDEGEE. Looking up the rest from reference TRBV5-8 and TRBJ2-5 gives the full variable domain: EAGVTQSPTHLIKTRGQQATLRCSPISGHTSVYWYQQALGLGLQFLLWYDEGEERNRGNFPPRFSGRQFPNYSSELNVNALELEDSALYLCASSYYRGTPNQETQYFGPGTRLLVL.